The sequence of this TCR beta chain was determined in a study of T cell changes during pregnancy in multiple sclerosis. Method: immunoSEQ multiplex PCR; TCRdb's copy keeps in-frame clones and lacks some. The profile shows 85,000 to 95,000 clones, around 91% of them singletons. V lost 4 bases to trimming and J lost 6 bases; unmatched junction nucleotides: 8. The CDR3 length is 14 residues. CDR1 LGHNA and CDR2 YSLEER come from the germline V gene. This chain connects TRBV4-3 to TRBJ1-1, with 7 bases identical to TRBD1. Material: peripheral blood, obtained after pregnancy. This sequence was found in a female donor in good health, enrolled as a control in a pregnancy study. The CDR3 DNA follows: TGCGCCAGCAGCCGCCTTACAGGGGAATCTGAAGCTTTCTTT. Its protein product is CASSRLTGESEAFF.